This paragraph covers one T cell receptor (beta chain) sequence. This clonotype was counted at least ten times. The target of this receptor is not known. No qualities accompany the bases; no much larger clone lies one base away. The entry originates in a study of T-cell memory formation after mild COVID-19 (dated by TCRdb to about 2021). For context, the study as a whole: TCR sequence clusters from the two donors were largely donor specific. Two young, previously healthy adult volunteers, one female and one male, were included in the cohort. In a couple of donors, T-cell clones that expanded and contracted after mild COVID-19 were followed by sequencing TCRalpha and TCRbeta repertoires longitudinally. General conclusions and limits of the study: SARS-CoV-2 specificity of the second-wave clones peaking on day 37 was not confirmed. Contracting CD4+ clones were located mainly in the CM and EM memory subsets, whereas CD8+ clones were found to be enriched in EMRA. Balanced CD4/CD8 phenotypes were observed for clones contracting from day 15 to 85, whereas a bias towards CD4+ was observed for a second wave of clones expanding from day 15 to 37. The study covered only a couple of mild cases, and larger cohorts including severe cases with pre-infection samples were considered necessary. Some responding clones were found in pre-infection memory, which suggests that pre-existing cross-reactive memory T cells took part in the SARS-CoV-2 response.

Data came from an Illumina NovaSeq 6000. TCRalpha and TCRbeta cDNA libraries were built by 5'RACE with constant-segment primers, adding sample barcodes and unique molecular identifiers. Trizol reagent was used to extract RNA from every sample. Library amplification was performed in two PCR steps, and a second sample barcode and Illumina TruSeq adapters were introduced in the second step. Sequencing of libraries was performed on an Illumina NovaSeq with 2 x 150 bp paired-end reads. As for the authors' bioinformatics: Reads were demultiplexed and collapsed into UMI-guided consensus sequences with migec v1.2.7. Using mixcr v2.1.11, the UMI consensuses were aligned to TRA and TRB V and J templates and assembled into clonotypes. A clonotype was counted as expanded or contracted only if both edgeR and NoisET called the change significant, with noise models trained on biological replicates. edgeR calls used a false discovery rate-adjusted p below 0.01 and a log2 fold-change threshold of 1. As an exploratory analysis of dynamics, max-normalized trajectories of the 1000 most abundant clonotypes were examined by PCA with hierarchical clustering. Separately sequenced CD4+ and CD8+ repertoires were used to assign a CD4 or CD8 phenotype to each responding clone. Starting from the raw public reads, TCRdb applied fastp trimming at Q25, assembled clones with MiXCR and retained in-frame beta chains. Duplicate CDR3 protein sequences are folded into a single record with the most common DNA and genes. These V and J calls are TCRdb output, not the study's own analysis. The sample table lists around 220,000 distinct CDR3 sequences, 16% of them with a count of one. About 3.5% of the sample rests with the top ten.

From the cysteine up to the phenylalanine, the CDR3 has a length of 11 residues. CDR3 DNA only is kept here, 33 bases in frame from base 1. Trimming costs V 5 bases and J 6 bases, and their ends lie 8 bases apart. CDR1 and CDR2, looked up from the germline V gene (reference sequence), are DFQATT and SNEGSKA. Ficoll-Paque density gradient centrifugation was used to isolate PBMCs. The sample was PBMCs or a T cell subset sorted from them (not recorded which). The chain joins TRBV20-1 to TRBJ2-1, with the D gene call left open. This receptor was obtained from a man aged 18 to 29 who had mild COVID-19 (a few samples of this study predate the infection). The sample titles of this study are shuffled in the database, so cell type and time point are left out; the donor was told from shared clones. The nucleotide sequence is TGCAGTGCTGCGCGAGCCAATGAGCAGTTCTTC. This gives the protein CSAARANEQFF.